The source of this T cell receptor beta chain is a study of blood T cell repertoires in COVID-19. The CDR3 has 16 residues. CDR1 SGHVS and CDR2 FNYEAQ come from the germline V gene. V shed 2 bases and J shed 3 bases, with 14 bases lying between them. The assay was immunoSEQ multiplex PCR, and TCRdb's table has in-frame clones only and misses some. The sample lists around 45,000 clones, about 90% occurring once. This chain uses TRBV7-6 with TRBJ2-1; weak D call: TRBD2 (6 bases). Source material: peripheral blood. The receptor was isolated from a man aged 65-85 years with active COVID-19. The DNA for the CDR3 is TGTGCCAGCAGCTTATCGGGGCGGGGAAACTACAATGAGCAGTTCTTC. Translated, it gives CASSLSGRGNYNEQFF. The full variable domain, with the rest looked up from reference TRBV7-6 and TRBJ2-1, is GAGVSQSPRYKVTKRGQDVALRCDPISGHVSLYWYRQALGQGPEFLTYFNYEAQQDKSGLPNDRFSAERPEGSISTLTIQRTEQRDSAMYRCASSLSGRGNYNEQFFGPGTRLTVL.